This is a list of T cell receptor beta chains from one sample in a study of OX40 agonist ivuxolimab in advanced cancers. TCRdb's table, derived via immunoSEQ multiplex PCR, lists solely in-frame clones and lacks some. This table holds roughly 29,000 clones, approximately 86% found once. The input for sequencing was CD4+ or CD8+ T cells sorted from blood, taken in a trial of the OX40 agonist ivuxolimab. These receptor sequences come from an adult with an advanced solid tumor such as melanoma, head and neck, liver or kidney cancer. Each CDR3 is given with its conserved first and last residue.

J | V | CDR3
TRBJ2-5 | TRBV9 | CASSVTSGSGETQYF
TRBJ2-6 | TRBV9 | CASSVGGGRGANVLTF
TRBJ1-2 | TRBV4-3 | CASSPRSGGEHGYTF
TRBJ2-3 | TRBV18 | CASKPGQGSTDTQYF
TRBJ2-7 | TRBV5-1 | CASSLSDSTYEQYF
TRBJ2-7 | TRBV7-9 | CASSPSSGRASYEQYF
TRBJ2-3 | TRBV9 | CASSAPGLAGTTDTQYF
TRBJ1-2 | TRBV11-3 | CASSAPGTGNYGYTF
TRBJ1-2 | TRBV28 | CAGQGEHGYTF
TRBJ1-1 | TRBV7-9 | CASSLEYMNTEAFF
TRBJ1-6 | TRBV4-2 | CASSQDPPGYSPLHF
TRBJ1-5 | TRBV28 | CASGTLTGGADNQPQHF
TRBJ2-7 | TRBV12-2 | CASRLTPQDASTYEQYF
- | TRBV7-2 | CASRYRGTYEQYF
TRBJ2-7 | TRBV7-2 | CASSPAGTGGLYF
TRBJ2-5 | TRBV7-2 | CASSLGGLAGRETQYF
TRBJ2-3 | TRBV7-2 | CASSLERVTDTQYF
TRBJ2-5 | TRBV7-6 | CASSLDDSQQETQYF
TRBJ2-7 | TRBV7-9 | CASSGDTLEQYF
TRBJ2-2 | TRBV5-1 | CASSLVTGYVGELFF
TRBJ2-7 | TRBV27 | CASSWRASSYEQYF
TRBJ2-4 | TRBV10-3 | CAISESANRIAKNIQYF
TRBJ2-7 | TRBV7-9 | CASSLGRREQYF
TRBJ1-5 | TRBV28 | CASSSYSIIPGQGGDQPQHF
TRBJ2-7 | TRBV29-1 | CSVAEGYEQYF
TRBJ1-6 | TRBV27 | CASSSPDRVCNSPLHF
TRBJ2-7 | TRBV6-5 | CASRTGTGGHEQYF
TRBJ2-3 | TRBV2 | CASSEIGPTRPTDTQYF
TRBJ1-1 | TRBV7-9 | CASSPARRQGWGYPEAFF
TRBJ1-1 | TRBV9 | CASSVVGGEAFF
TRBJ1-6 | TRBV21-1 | CASSKDYKQGVRYNSPLHF
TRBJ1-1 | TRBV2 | CASSDPDSTEAFF
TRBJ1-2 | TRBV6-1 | CASRVGQGPNYGYTF
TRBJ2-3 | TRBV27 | CASSLYVSSTDTQYF
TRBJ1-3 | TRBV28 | CASSFNPTTIYF
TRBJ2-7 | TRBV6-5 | CASSYSLGDLPYEQYF
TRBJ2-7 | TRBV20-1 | CSAPWTSEQYF
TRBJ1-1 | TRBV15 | CATSREGFRGTEAFF
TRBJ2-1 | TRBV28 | CASSTGLAEINEQFF
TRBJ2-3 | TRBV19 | CASSSVAGHTDTQYF
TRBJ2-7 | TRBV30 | CAWSPTAYSGGGLPYEQYF
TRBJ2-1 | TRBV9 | CASSVSGGLNYNEQFF
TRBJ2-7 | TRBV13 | CASSQAGSLLPYEQYF
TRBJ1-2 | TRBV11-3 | CASSQDRTGNYGYTF
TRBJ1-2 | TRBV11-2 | CASSLVGQAGYTF
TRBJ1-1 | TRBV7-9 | CASSLVGGADEAFF
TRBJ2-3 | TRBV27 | CASRPVAGWTDTQYF
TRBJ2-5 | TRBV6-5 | CASSYTGTHGETQYF
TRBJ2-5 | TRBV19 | CASSIRRGQGFETQYF
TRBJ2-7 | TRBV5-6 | CASSAGQGVSEQYF
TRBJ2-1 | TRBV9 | CASSETSTVTYSDEQFF
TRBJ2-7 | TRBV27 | CASRLTGVSYEQYF
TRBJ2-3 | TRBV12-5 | CASGFGVTGITDTQYF
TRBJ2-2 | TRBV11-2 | CASSFGYANTGELFF
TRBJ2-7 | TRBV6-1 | CASSEGRGISYEQYF
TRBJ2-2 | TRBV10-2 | CASSESRGFGGELFF
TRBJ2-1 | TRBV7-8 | CASSLGGGIGTSGYNEQFF
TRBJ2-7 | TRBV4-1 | CASSPRVQWNEQYF